This section outlines one TCR beta chain sequence together with its context. Genomic DNA was employed as the template in profiling TCR beta VDJ and CDR3. TCRdb re-derived calls from the reads in MiXCR, one entry per CDR3 protein. The sample contains roughly 40,000 distinct CDR3 sequences, 65% to 70% of which appear only once. This sample was included in a study of CD8+CD57+ T cells in acquired aplastic anemia. The CDR3 extends over 12 amino acids. V was pared by 0 bases and J by 2 bases, with 4 bases between. In germline, CDR1 is DFQATT, CDR2 SNEGSKA (reference sequence). This clonotype was obtained from a human donor in good health, serving as a control. The V call is TRBV20-1, the J call TRBJ1-1; D gene unclear. Sequencing input: sorted CD4+, CD8+, or CD8+CD57+ T cells (not recorded which) from PBMCs. The CDR3 reads CSARDPNTEAFF. CDR3 nucleotide sequence: TGCAGTGCTAGAGATCCTAACACTGAAGCTTTCTTT.